The 23 T cell receptor beta chains reported below all come from one sample, sequenced in a study of T cells in Graves' hyperthyroidism and ophthalmopathy. Amplification of TCR beta CDR3 regions used RNA as the template. The TCR CDR3 first-round RT-PCR relied on the HTBI primer set. TCRdb fed the multiplex PCR reads into MiXCR, producing one record per CDR3 protein. The table has under 450,000 distinct CDR3 sequences, approximately 17% seen once. Sequencing used blood. Source of these receptors: a woman aged 25 to 45 with Graves' hyperthyroidism that later progressed to Graves' ophthalmopathy.

This clonotype has more than one count but fewer than ten. V is TRBV6-2 or TRBV6-3 and J is TRBJ2-6, with D uncertain. The CDR3 has 15 amino acids. The V end was cut by 5 bases, the J end by 1 base, with 9 bases between. Germline V gene lookup returns CDR1 MNHEY and CDR2 SVGEGT. The CDR3 region is CASSPTQSGANVLTF. In DNA form, the CDR3 reads TGTGCCAGCAGTCCGACTCAATCTGGGGCCAACGTCCTGACTTTC.

This sequence joins TRBV4-1 and TRBJ2-7; possible D gene TRBD1, 6 bases. The CDR3 runs 15 residues. V lost 1 base, J lost 3 bases, and 13 bases lay in between. Germline lookup yields CDR1 MGHRA and CDR2 YSYEKL. For the CDR3, the DNA is TGCGCCAGCAGCCAAGCCGGGACATCATTCTACGAGCAGTACTTC. It codes for CASSQAGTSFYEQYF.

The sample holds a few counts of this clonotype. The CDR3 nucleotides are TGTGCCAGCAGCTTATCCGGGACAGGGATCACAGATACGCAGTATTTT. Translating it yields CASSLSGTGITDTQYF. The V gene is TRBV5-8, the J gene TRBJ2-3, with 9 bases that match TRBD1. The length of the CDR3 is 16 residues. CDR1 is SGHTS and CDR2 is YDEGEE in the germline V gene. The V segment lost 2 bases and the J segment 2 bases; nucleotides outside the gene matches: 6.

The sample holds many counts of this clonotype. The rearrangement uses TRBV7-9 and TRBJ1-2; no clear D gene. The CDR3 loop spans 13 amino acids. Trimming removed 3 bases from V and 1 base from J, with 6 bases in between. From germline, CDR1 is SEHNR and CDR2 FQNEAQ (reference sequence). The CDR3 sequence: CASSLANNYGYTF. CDR3 coding DNA: TGTGCCAGCAGCTTGGCAAATAACTATGGCTACACCTTC.

This clonotype came up many times. V usage is TRBV12-3 or TRBV12-4 and J usage is TRBJ2-4; D unresolved. The length of the CDR3 is 14 residues. The germline V and J ends were trimmed by 3 bases and 6 bases, with 12 bases remaining between them. CDR3 amino acids: CASSLGPKGNIQYF. The DNA of the CDR3 is TGTGCCAGCAGTTTGGGTCCCAAGGGAAACATTCAGTACTTC.

CDR3 in amino acids: CSVETTQTGGGYTF. CDR3 nucleotide sequence: TGCAGCGTTGAAACAACACAGACAGGGGGAGGCTACACCTTC. This chain joins TRBV29-1 and TRBJ1-2, with 9 bases fitting TRBD1. Per the germline V gene, CDR1 is SQVTM and CDR2 is ANQGSEA. The J segment lost 8 bases and the V segment lost 2 bases, leaving 9 bases of the junction unmatched. This CDR3 has 14 amino acids.

This clonotype was seen repeatedly, ten times or more. The chain couples TRBV11-2 to TRBJ1-1; weak D call: TRBD1 (6 bases). The germline V gene encodes CDR1 SGHAT and CDR2 FQNNGV. The CDR3 has 13 residues. V dropped 5 bases and J dropped 8 bases, with 15 bases sitting between them. The CDR3 is CASSVGGGGEAFF. CDR3 nucleotides: TGTGCCAGCAGCGTAGGCGGGGGGGGCGAAGCTTTCTTT.

This clonotype has ten or more counts. This chain joins TRBV27 and TRBJ2-1, with 8 bases lining up with TRBD1. The ends lost 4 bases at V and 7 bases at J; junction bases unmatched: 6. Germline V gene data show CDR1 as MNHEY and CDR2 as SMNVEV (reference sequence). There are 14 residues in the CDR3. The CDR3 sequence is CASSWDRTFNEQFF. The DNA of the CDR3 is TGTGCCAGCAGTTGGGACAGGACCTTTAATGAGCAGTTCTTC.

There are many counts of this clonotype. The chain couples TRBV12-3 or TRBV12-4 to TRBJ1-4, with 9 positions matching TRBD1. Trimming took 7 bases from V and 8 from J; bases not matched to a gene: 5. The CDR3 contains 13 residues. CDR3 sequence (DNA): TGTGCCAGCATGGGACAGGGAGGCGAAAAACTGTTTTTT. Amino acids: CASMGQGGEKLFF.

This chain connects TRBV28 to TRBJ2-1; 8 bases align to TRBD2. V shed 4 bases and J 0 bases; nucleotides not matched to a gene: 8. This CDR3 comprises 17 residues. Looked up from germline, CDR1 is MDHEN and CDR2 is SYDVKM. CDR3 DNA: TGTGCCAGCAGTTCAGAAACCGGGACTAGCTCCTACAATGAGCAGTTCTTC. Its translation is CASSSETGTSSYNEQFF.

This clonotype was counted at least ten times. V gene TRBV5-1 combines with J gene TRBJ1-6; D is ambiguous. V shed 2 bases and J shed 10 bases, with 16 bases lying between them. Germline CDR1 is SGHRS and CDR2 is YFSETQ. This CDR3 is built from 15 residues. CDR3 region: CASSLRPPQQSPLHF. The CDR3 DNA follows: TGCGCCAGCAGCTTAAGACCCCCTCAGCAATCACCCCTCCACTTT.

In its sample, this clonotype was seen many times. The V gene is TRBV2, the J gene TRBJ2-1, with TRBD2 identical over 9 bases. Germline V CDR1 and CDR2: SNHLY, FYNNEI. The CDR3 extends over 15 amino acids. Trimming took 1 base from V and 7 from J; bases not matched to a gene: 5. The DNA for the CDR3 is TGTGCCAGCAGTGAAGTCGCTAGCGGGAATAATGAGCAGTTCTTC. Protein sequence: CASSEVASGNNEQFF. The full variable domain, its missing parts supplied by reference TRBV2 and TRBJ2-1, is EPEVTQTPSHQVTQMGQEVILRCVPISNHLYFYWYRQILGQKVEFLVSFYNNEISEKSEIFDDQFSVERPDGSNFTLKIRSTKLEDSAMYFCASSEVASGNNEQFFGPGTRLTVL.

This clonotype was counted only a few times. The rearrangement joins TRBV25-1 to TRBJ2-7; TRBD2 aligns across 10 bases. V lost 6 bases to trimming and J lost 2 bases; unmatched junction nucleotides: 7. Germline loops: CDR1 MGHDK, CDR2 SYGVNS. CDR3 length: 15 amino acids. The CDR3, as DNA: TGTGCCAGCAGCGATTTAAGCGGGAGGGCCTACGAGCAGTACTTC. Amino acid sequence: CASSDLSGRAYEQYF.

This clonotype appeared many times. This chain's CDR3 is CASSGHPDRRGYEQYF. Here the CDR3 DNA reads TGTGCCAGCAGTGGACACCCAGACAGGCGCGGCTACGAGCAGTACTTC. V and J are TRBV6-1 and TRBJ2-7; D is perhaps TRBD1 (6 bases). Germline CDR1 is MNHNS and CDR2 is SASEGT. Trimming cost V 4 bases and J 3 bases, with 19 bases left between them. CDR3 length equals 16 residues.

This clonotype was recorded many times. The chain combines TRBV12-3 or TRBV12-4 with TRBJ1-4; no reliable D call. The ends were cut back, 11 bases at V and 7 bases at J, with 29 bases in the middle. CDR3 length: 17 residues. The CDR3 DNA sequence: TGTGCCGGTGACATCGCCGCCCGATGTCCCGGGAGTGAAAAACTGTTTTTT. Translating gives CAGDIAARCPGSEKLFF.

V usage is TRBV10-3 and J usage is TRBJ2-1; D remains unclear. V dropped 0 bases and J dropped 4 bases, with 4 bases sitting between them. Germline loops: CDR1 ENHRY, CDR2 SYGVKD. CDR3 length: 13 amino acids. CDR3 sequence: CAISESQYNEQFF. CDR3 sequence (DNA): TGTGCCATCAGTGAGTCGCAGTACAATGAGCAGTTCTTC.

This clonotype has more than one count but fewer than ten. CDR3 nucleotide sequence: TGTGCCAGCAGTTACTCGGGGGGACTAGCGAACGAGCAGTACTTC. It is translated as CASSYSGGLANEQYF. The chain carries TRBV6-5 and TRBJ2-7, with 10 bases fitting TRBD2. Looked up from germline, CDR1 is MNHEY and CDR2 is SVGAGI. The V and J ends lost 0 bases and 5 bases, in that order; junction bases with no gene match: 4. This CDR3 region has 15 residues.

The chain joins TRBV7-9 to TRBJ2-3, with 7 bases aligning to TRBD2. V lost 8 bases and J lost 6; bases outside the gene matches: 11. The CDR3 is 14 residues long. CDR1 is SEHNR and CDR2 is FQNEAQ in the germline V gene (reference sequence). This chain's CDR3 is CASGTSGESDTQYF. CDR3 coding DNA: TGTGCCAGCGGCACCAGCGGGGAGTCGGATACGCAGTATTTT.

This clonotype was counted many times. The chain employs TRBV5-6 and TRBJ2-7, with D unclear. V was pared by 0 bases and J by 2 bases, with 15 bases between. Germline V gene lookup returns CDR1 SGHDT and CDR2 YYEEEE. The CDR3 is 16 residues long. In nucleotides, the CDR3 is TGTGCCAGCAGCTTGGTGGGCGGAAGTGAGACCTACGAGCAGTACTTC. It encodes CASSLVGGSETYEQYF. Full variable domain (remainder filled in from reference TRBV5-6 and TRBJ2-7): DAGVTQSPTHLIKTRGQQVTLRCSPKSGHDTVSWYQQALGQGPQFIFQYYEEEERQRGNFPDRFSGHQFPNYSSELNVNALLLGDSALYLCASSLVGGSETYEQYFGPGTRLTVT.

This clonotype was observed many times. The chain is built from TRBV28 and TRBJ2-7; D is undetermined. V lost 3 bases to trimming and J lost 3 bases, with 12 bases between them. Germline-derived CDR1 and CDR2 are MDHEN and SYDVKM. The CDR3 runs 14 residues. The CDR3 is CASSLSGRIYEQYF. DNA of the CDR3: TGTGCCAGCAGTTTGTCAGGACGGATCTACGAGCAGTACTTC.

On this clonotype: A read error may be the cause here, since a much bigger clone is one base away. V is TRBV19 and J is TRBJ2-1, with D hard to call. Germline CDR1 reads LNHDA; CDR2 reads SQIVND (reference sequence). The CDR3 totals 14 residues. The CDR3 sequence: CVSSPSVGYNEQFF. CDR3 DNA: TGTGTCAGTAGTCCCTCGGTGGGCTACAATGAGCAGTTCTTC.

This clonotype was recorded many times. The chain employs TRBV5-1 and TRBJ2-3; weak D call: TRBD1 (6 bases). The length of the CDR3 is 14 residues. Trimming cost V 4 bases and J 3 bases, with 12 bases left between them. CDR1 SGHRS and CDR2 YFSETQ come from the germline V gene. CDR3 protein: CASSAGVRTDTQYF. In nucleotides, the CDR3 is TGCGCCAGCAGCGCAGGGGTTAGGACAGATACGCAGTATTTT.

The rearrangement joins TRBV30 to TRBJ2-4, with D perhaps matching TRBD1 (7 bases). The CDR3 covers 16 residues. Germline V gene data show CDR1 as GTSNPN and CDR2 as SVGIG (reference sequence). Trimming left V 0 bases short and J 7 bases short, with 19 bases between. CDR3 nucleotides: TGTGCCTGGAGTGTCCTATCTCTGACAGGGAGGAACATTCAGTACTTC. The encoded protein is CAWSVLSLTGRNIQYF.